The 5 T cell receptor beta chains presented below share a single source sample, sequenced in a study of T cells in Graves' hyperthyroidism and ophthalmopathy (dated by TCRdb to 2018 to 2020). The method behind the library was multiplex PCR. TCRdb lists the instrument as Illumina HiSeq 2000. TCR beta CDR3 regions were amplified from RNA transcripts. For the first round of RT-PCR on the TCR CDR3, the HTBI primer set was used together with the Qiagen OneStep RT-PCR kit. TCRdb ran its own pipeline on the public reads, namely fastp trimming at Q25 and MiXCR clone calling, and kept in-frame beta chains. Each CDR3 protein gets just one entry, which takes the most common genes and DNA from the rows behind it. This sample comprises about 600,000 distinct CDR3 sequences, 14% of them detected only once. Less than 9% of the sample rests with the top ten. The sequenced sample consisted of blood. The receptors here all came from a woman between 18 and 30 years old with Graves' ophthalmopathy.

This clonotype was seen many times. The J gene is TRBJ2-1, the V gene TRBV20-1; 11 nucleotides match TRBD2. This CDR3 spans 13 amino acids. V gave up 7 bases and J gave up 9 bases; unmatched junction bases: 8. CDR1 is DFQATT, CDR2 SNEGSKA, per germline (reference sequence). The CDR3 nucleotides are TGCAGTGGAGTAGCGGGAGGGCCTATTGAGCAGTTCTTC. Protein: CSGVAGGPIEQFF.

This clonotype was recorded many times. This chain uses TRBV10-3 with TRBJ1-3, with D perhaps TRBD1 (5 bases). The CDR3 sequence is 14 residues long. Germline V CDR1 and CDR2: ENHRY, SYGVKD. Between the trimmed V and J ends, which lost 7 bases and 2 bases, there was a span of 12 bases. CDR3 DNA sequence: TGTGCCATCAAGCCTGGGGCTACTGGAAACACCATATATTTT. Encoded protein: CAIKPGATGNTIYF.

In its sample, this clonotype was seen once. A much larger clonotype is one base distant, so this may be a read error. The chain has TRBV28 and TRBJ1-5; tentatively, D is TRBD1 (5 bases). Germline V gives CDR1 MDHEN, CDR2 SYDVKM. CDR3 length: 15 residues. This CDR3 reads CASSFAQDSNQLQHF. In DNA, the CDR3 is TGTGCCAGCAGTTTCGCACAGGATAGCAATCAGCTCCAGCATTTT.

In this sample, this clonotype turned up many times. V and J are TRBV28 and TRBJ2-7, with 10 bases fitting TRBD1. The CDR3 spans 15 residues. The J segment lost 4 bases and the V segment lost 2 bases, leaving 5 bases of the junction unmatched. Germline V gene sequence: CDR1 MDHEN, CDR2 SYDVKM. CDR3 in amino acids: CASSLPGTGVYEQYF. The CDR3 DNA reads as TGTGCCAGCAGTTTACCCGGGACAGGGGTATACGAGCAGTACTTC. Full variable domain (outside the CDR3, taken from reference TRBV28 and TRBJ2-7): DVKVTQSSRYLVKRTGEKVFLECVQDMDHENMFWYRQDPGLGLRLIYFSYDVKMKEKGDIPEGYSVSREKKERFSLILESASTNQTSMYLCASSLPGTGVYEQYFGPGTRLTVT.

The chain's CDR3 is CASSLVLSGAVPWSRTGELFF. The DNA for the CDR3 is TGTGCCAGCAGCTTAGTTCTTAGCGGGGCGGTCCCTTGGTCCCGCACCGGGGAGCTGTTTTTT. The rearrangement uses TRBV7-2 and TRBJ2-2, with 8 bases identical to TRBD2. Germline lookup yields CDR1 SGHTA and CDR2 FQGNSA. V lost 1 base to trimming and J lost 4 bases; unmatched junction nucleotides: 20. The CDR3 has 21 amino acids.